This T cell receptor (beta chain) is drawn from a study of T cells in Graves' hyperthyroidism and ophthalmopathy (dated by TCRdb to about 2019). Describing the broader study: Peripheral blood was collected at initial diagnosis, before any treatment. To identify distinguishing TCR V-J signatures, a discovery cohort of about 100 patients was used, comprising 43 with Graves' ophthalmopathy and about 59 with stable Graves' hyperthyroidism. Whether ophthalmopathy could be predicted prospectively was tested in an independent validation cohort made up of roughly 20 hyperthyroidism patients plus 17 patients who later progressed to ophthalmopathy. The approximately 100 discovery patients were divided at random into training and test sets in a 7:3 ratio. The study also compared thyroid tissue and blood T-cell repertoires from more than 5 Graves' hyperthyroidism patients. Following sampling, methimazole starting at 30 mg daily was given to hyperthyroidism patients, and high-dose intravenous methylprednisolone was given to ophthalmopathy patients. TCR Vbeta CDR3 sequencing of 120 to 150 peripheral blood samples (43 ophthalmopathy, 75 hyperthyroidism and approximately 17 progressor patients) is reported in the paper. On the study overall, not on this receptor specifically: Blood samples also contained most of the expanded thyroid clonotypes (frequency above 0.001), which suggests that blood repertoires may reflect thyroid immune responses. No statistical method was used to set the sample size in advance, and investigators knew the group allocation. During validation, the model predicted progression to ophthalmopathy a median of roughly six months ahead of onset, with approximately 70% sensitivity and roughly 72% specificity. In cross-validation, a model built on a 13 V-J signature told ophthalmopathy apart from stable hyperthyroidism with 85% to 90% sensitivity and roughly 81% specificity, and in testing the same model reached 80%/75%.

A patient counted as having stable Graves' hyperthyroidism if no progression to ophthalmopathy occurred over 18 months of follow-up. Hyperthyroidism patients were aged 18 to 65 years and newly diagnosed, with disease duration of less than 2 months. Exclusion was applied to patients with uncontrolled infections, other autoimmune diseases, pregnancy or lactation. Clinical symptoms, serum thyroxine and TRAb, thyroid ultrasound, and orbital computed tomography formed the basis for the diagnoses. Ficoll-Paque density gradient centrifugation was used to isolate PBMCs from 10 ml of fresh peripheral blood. Total RNA was extracted using Trizol reagent, and RNA quality was assessed on an Agilent 2100 Bioanalyzer. This clonotype was counted ten times or more. Its antigen specificity is not known. Base qualities are missing; no much larger clone stands one base away. The germline V gene supplies CDR1 SGHTA and CDR2 FQGTGA. V is shortened by 5 bases, J by 5 bases, and the region joining them spans 12 bases. Inclusive of the bounding cysteine and phenylalanine, the CDR3 is 13 residues long. Only the CDR3 DNA is retained, 39 bases long and in frame from the first base.

The TCR beta CDR3 regions were amplified from the RNA transcripts. For the first round of RT-PCR on the TCR CDR3, the HTBI primer set was used together with the Qiagen OneStep RT-PCR kit. A second multiplex PCR round built the libraries, followed by size selection and purification. Paired-end sequencing of the libraries was performed with 100 bp reads on an Illumina HiSeq2000. As for the authors' bioinformatics: SOAPnuke was used to process the raw data, removing reads that contained adapters or uncalled bases, had a mean Phred below 15, or lacked an exact match to the constant primer or identifier. High-quality paired reads were merged using COPE v1.2.5, and each unique nucleotide sequence was defined as a clonotype. MiTCR v1.1 was used to align the clonotypes against IMGT TRBV, TRBD and TRBJ reference segments. Analysis was restricted to V-J combinations with a frequency above 0.0001, which covered 99% to 99.2% of repertoires. The TCS score was defined as F50 (clonal expansion) divided by E x V (chaos), with BLOSUM62-based TCRdist calculated between CDR3 peptides within each V-J. Welch's t-statistics and random forest reduced around 550 V-J features to 13, which were used in a naive Bayes classifier (R e1071). Thyroid-blood repertoire similarity was quantified with the Morisita-Horn index. TCRdb ran its own pipeline on the public reads, namely fastp trimming at Q25 and MiXCR clone calling, and kept in-frame beta chains. Rows matching on CDR3 protein sequence are summarized as one entry with the most common DNA and genes. TCRdb assigned the V and J calls; the authors' analysis was not used. The sample yields 750,000 to 950,000 distinct CDR3 sequences; 35% to 40% were counted once. Approximately 8.7% of the sample lies in the top ten.

This clonotype was obtained from a man aged 18 to 30 with Graves' hyperthyroidism. The specimen was blood. The rearranged segments are TRBV7-3 and TRBJ2-5, with the D gene uncertain. The sequence in DNA is TGTGCCAGCAGCAAGGGTTCATGGGAGACCCAGTACTTC. This translates into CASSKGSWETQYF.